The T cell receptor (beta chain) under discussion was sequenced for a study of cytomegalovirus exposure and HLA in healthy donors. Findings and limits, study-wide: Per published reports, the classifier diagnosed cytomegalovirus status with high specificity and sensitivity.

Regarding this clone: Its antigen is undetermined.

Clones were read by immunoSEQ multiplex PCR, and TCRdb kept only the in-frame ones, dropping some. Of almost 200,000 clones listed, 80% to 90% are singletons. The CDR3 loop spans 15 amino acids. Trimming took off 1 base at V and 4 bases at J, with 11 bases between the two ends. CDR1 SGHVS and CDR2 FQNEAQ come from the germline V gene. V usage is TRBV7-8 and J usage is TRBJ1-5; D unresolved. The TCR comes from a woman in her 30s in good health and CMV-seronegative. The sequencing input was PBMCs. CDR3 coding DNA: TGTGCCAGCAGCTTAGTTGGGCAATCGAATCAGCCCCAGCATTTT. Translation: CASSLVGQSNQPQHF.